Reported below is one TCR beta chain. What it recognizes is unknown. The same CDR3 also results from other DNA sequences found in this sample. Since all of the isolated RNA was reverse transcribed, expressed TCRB transcripts were what got sequenced. Here immunoSEQ multiplex PCR was the method, and the copy in TCRdb shows in-frame clones only, minus some. The repertoire holds fewer than 300,000 clones, with about a fifth as singletons. This entry belongs to a study of beta chain features in type 1 diabetes. Points from the study as a whole: When Type 1 diabetes patients were examined, their TCRB CDR3s proved moderately but significantly shorter in all four CD4+ subsets.

The CDR3 totals 12 residues. Germline CDR1 is SQVTM and CDR2 is ANQGSEA. V was shortened by 4 bases and J by 2 bases, with 8 bases between the two germline ends. It was via CD45RO/CCR7/CD25/CD127/CD95/CD27 that CD4+ naive, central memory, regulatory and stem cell-like memory cells were sorted. The genes are TRBV29-1 and TRBJ1-2; the D gene is possibly TRBD1 (6 bases). The origin of this receptor is a woman in her thirties or forties with type 1 diabetes. Source material: naive CD4+ T cells from blood. CDR3 coding DNA: TGCAGCGTTGGGACAGCGAACTATGGCTACACCTTC. As protein: CSVGTANYGYTF.